This T cell receptor beta chain was profiled in a study of cytomegalovirus exposure and HLA in healthy donors. The study, taken as a whole, reports: The dataset shows that most TCR sequences were rare, while some public TCRs occurred in many donors. Follow-up analysis later connected one missense variant in DCLRE1C with trimming of TCR beta V- and J-genes.

Primers for the PCR totalled 60 Vbeta and 13 Jbeta. Method: immunoSEQ multiplex PCR; TCRdb's copy keeps in-frame clones and lacks some. This sample has 75,000 or so clones, with approximately 74% found just once. The count of this clone is one. Its matching antigen is unknown. Trimming removed 4 bases at V and 0 bases at J, with 13 bases between. This CDR3 has 15 amino acids. Germline V gene data show CDR1 as MGHRA and CDR2 as YSYEKL. The sample consisted of PBMCs. This chain uses TRBV4-1 with TRBJ2-7, with TRBD1 as a possible D gene (6 bases). This TCR came from a woman in her 30s in good health and CMV-seropositive. The CDR3 protein is CASSLRDTSSYEQYF. CDR3 nucleotides: TGCGCCAGCAGCCTTCGGGACACGAGCTCCTACGAGCAGTACTTC.